This TCR beta chain was sequenced during a study of blood T cell repertoires in COVID-19. Study in general: Sources were T cells, B-cell-depleted T cells, or PBMCs; the material itself was cDNA or gDNA.

The Seattle patients, enrolled during active infection, were followed longitudinally. The assay was immunoSEQ multiplex PCR, and TCRdb's table has in-frame clones only and misses some. The sample includes just over 60,000 clones, 80% to 85% of them seen just once. The CDR3 has 14 residues. Per germline, CDR1 SGDLS and CDR2 YYNGEE. Trimming removed 6 bases at V and 5 bases at J, with 18 bases between. In its sample, this clone was seen a few times. The TCR was taken from a man aged 30 to 39 with COVID-19, enrolled during active disease. Material for sequencing was peripheral blood. The chain has TRBV9 and TRBJ2-7; tentative D call: TRBD2 (5 bases). The CDR3 nucleotides read TGTGCCAGCACGGGAAACAAAATAACCAACGAGCAGTACTTC. Translating gives CASTGNKITNEQYF.